These 8 T cell receptor beta chains originate from one sample sequenced in a study of post-analysis software for immune sequencing data. Whole-study results and caveats: TRBV segments more frequent in patients than in controls numbered five and included TRBV5-6, TRBV5-1 and TRBV20-1.

TCR beta cDNA libraries included unique molecular identifiers. TCRdb used MiXCR to reprocess the PCR reads, holding one entry per CDR3 protein. Seen here are fewer than 850,000 distinct CDR3 sequences, about 45% observed once, and the top ten hold roughly 4.9%. These receptors have no known antigen. Sequenced: blood. Source of these receptors: a girl aged 5-17 years with multiple sclerosis.

This sequence joins TRBV5-6 and TRBJ2-1, with D perhaps matching TRBD2 (5 bases). Germline lookup yields CDR1 SGHDT and CDR2 YYEEEE. The V end lost 1 base, the J end lost 4 bases, and 15 bases lay between the germline ends. CDR3 length equals 16 residues. The CDR3 sequence: CASSLMWGDLYNEQFF. In DNA, the CDR3 is TGTGCCAGCAGCTTGATGTGGGGAGACTTGTACAATGAGCAGTTCTTC.

In its sample, this clonotype was seen a few times. The rearrangement uses TRBV4-1 and TRBJ2-1, with TRBD2 matching over 10 bases. The trim removed 1 base at V and 7 bases at J, leaving 4 bases unmatched. This CDR3 is built from 15 residues. CDR1 is MGHRA, CDR2 YSYEKL, per germline. CDR3 protein: CASSQGLAGENEQFF. In DNA, the CDR3 is TGCGCCAGCAGCCAAGGCCTAGCGGGAGAGAATGAGCAGTTCTTC.

This sequence joins TRBV6-1 and TRBJ2-4; D is perhaps TRBD1 or TRBD2 (6 bases each). The CDR3 length is 16 residues. V was trimmed by 5 bases and J by 8 bases, leaving 22 bases between them. Germline CDR1 reads MNHNS; CDR2 reads SASEGT. CDR3 residues: CASSTGGGEGRDIQYF. CDR3 sequence (DNA): TGTGCCAGCAGTACAGGAGGGGGTGAAGGGAGAGACATTCAGTACTTC.

J is TRBJ2-7 and V is TRBV12-3 or TRBV12-4; 9 nucleotides match TRBD2. The V and J ends lost 3 bases and 3 bases, in that order; junction bases with no gene match: 3. The CDR3 is 14 residues long. For the CDR3, the DNA is TGTGCCAGCAGTTTGAGCGGGGGGTACTACGAGCAGTACTTC. As protein: CASSLSGGYYEQYF.

The V call is TRBV9, the J call TRBJ2-1, with D hard to call. Per the germline V gene, CDR1 is SGDLS and CDR2 is YYNGEE. V was trimmed by 0 bases and J by 5 bases, leaving 9 bases between them. The CDR3 sequence is 14 residues long. Here the CDR3 reads CASSVASNHNEQFF. CDR3 DNA sequence: TGTGCCAGCAGCGTAGCGAGTAACCACAATGAGCAGTTCTTC.

The chain uses TRBV18 and TRBJ2-5; D is undetermined. The J call is doubtful: the DNA matches TRBJ2-7 better. The CDR3 runs to 13 residues. Germline V gene sequence: CDR1 KGHSH, CDR2 LQKENI. The chain's CDR3 is CASSPPNIYEQYF. The CDR3 DNA follows: TGTGCCAGCTCACCACCGAACATCTACGAGCAGTACTTC.

The gene calls are TRBV5-1 and TRBJ1-2; unclear D gene. The CDR3 contains 15 residues. V gave up 0 bases and J gave up 4 bases, with 13 bases separating them. The germline CDR1 and CDR2 sequences are SGHRS and YFSETQ. CDR3 sequence (DNA): TGCGCCAGCAGCTTGGCTGGGAGCAGCCTCTATGGCTACACCTTC. It codes for CASSLAGSSLYGYTF. Full variable domain (remainder filled in from reference TRBV5-1 and TRBJ1-2): KAGVTQTPRYLIKTRGQQVTLSCSPISGHRSVSWYQQTPGQGLQFLFEYFSETQRNKGNFPGRFSGRQFSNSRSEMNVSTLELGDSALYLCASSLAGSSLYGYTFGSGTRLTVV.

The chain recombines TRBV4-2 with TRBJ2-7, with unresolved D. CDR1 is LGHNA, CDR2 YNFKEQ, per germline. CDR3 length: 14 residues. V was clipped by 0 bases and J by 2 bases, with 8 bases between them. The CDR3, as DNA: TGTGCCAGCAGCCAAGATATTAATCCCTACGAGCAGTACTTC. This translates into CASSQDINPYEQYF.